These 32 T cell receptor beta chains came from one sample sequenced in a study of human T cells and chemical hapten exposure (dated by TCRdb to the early 2020s). Sample time point, as interpreted from the label and publication: patch test 2, 6 weeks after DPC sensitization. The sample's treatment or condition label, in plain terms: therapeutic diphenylcyclopropenone sensitization with weekly scalp DPC. Library prep was done by RACE. Sequenced on a NextSeq 500. TCRdb applied fastp at Q25 and MiXCR to the public reads, then kept only in-frame beta chains. Each entry merges the rows of one CDR3 protein and shows their most common DNA and genes. Counted in this sample were some 88,000 distinct CDR3 sequences; approximately 9.9% of them appeared once. The ten largest clones represent under 2.5% of the sample. Sequencing was performed on whole blood, taken in connection with sensitization to the hapten diphenylcyclopropenone (DPC). The receptors here all came from a middle-aged man with alopecia areata. Some clones in this sample may be carry-over from other donors' samples.

This chain connects TRBV4-1 to TRBJ1-5; D unclear. The V and J ends lost 1 base and 5 bases respectively, with 6 bases between them. Per the germline V gene, CDR1 is MGHRA and CDR2 is YSYEKL. CDR3 length: 13 amino acids. CDR3 DNA sequence: TGCGCCAGCAGCCAAGGGGGATATCAGCCCCAGCATTTT. As protein: CASSQGGYQPQHF.

This clonotype was observed at least ten times. The gene calls are TRBV29-1 and TRBJ2-6, with a tentative D call TRBD2 (6 bases). The CDR3 is 15 residues long. V lost 1 base and J lost 4, with 11 bases in between. The V gene's germline CDR1 is SQVTM and CDR2 ANQGSEA. In nucleotides, the CDR3 is TGCAGCGTTGAAGGGTCGGGAGCCGGGGCCAACGTCCTGACTTTC. It yields the protein CSVEGSGAGANVLTF.

The chain combines TRBV30 with TRBJ1-1; D may be TRBD1 (5 bases). V lost 1 base, J lost 3 bases, and 18 bases lay in between. Germline V gene data show CDR1 as GTSNPN and CDR2 as SVGIG (reference sequence). This CDR3 comprises 16 residues. DNA for the CDR3: TGTGCCTGGAGTGCTGCAAGGGGCCTACTGGACACTGAAGCTTTCTTT. Translating it yields CAWSAARGLLDTEAFF.

This clonotype was observed a handful of times. CDR3 coding DNA: TGTGCCAGCCCACCCCCAGGGACCGGGGAGCTGTTTTTT. Residues: CASPPPGTGELFF. This rearrangement joins TRBV7-2 to TRBJ2-2; a possible D gene is TRBD1 (5 bases). Germline V gene data show CDR1 as SGHTA and CDR2 as FQGNSA. CDR3 length equals 13 residues. V lost 8 bases, J lost 5 bases, and 12 bases lay in between.

CDR3 sequence: CAWGINEKLFF. The CDR3 region has the DNA TGTGCCTGGGGTATTAATGAAAAACTGTTTTTT. The rearrangement uses TRBV30 and TRBJ1-4; no firm D call. Germline CDR1 reads GTSNPN; CDR2 reads SVGIG (reference sequence). This CDR3 region has 11 residues. V shed 5 bases and J shed 4 bases, with 5 bases lying between them. The variable domain in full, completed from reference TRBV30 and TRBJ1-4, reads SQTIHQWPATLVQPVGSPLSLECTVEGTSNPNLYWYRQAAGRGLQLLFYSVGIGQISSEVPQNLSASRPQDRQFILSSKKLLLSDSGFYLCAWGINEKLFFGSGTQLSVL.

This clonotype was observed a few times. The genes are TRBV6-1 and TRBJ2-7; tentatively, D is TRBD1 (6 bases). Germline V gene sequence: CDR1 MNHNS, CDR2 SASEGT. V gave up 5 bases and J gave up 3 bases, with 14 bases separating them. CDR3 size: 14 residues. The CDR3 spells CASSQGPGLYEQYF. The CDR3 coding sequence is TGTGCCAGCAGTCAGGGGCCCGGGCTCTACGAGCAGTACTTC.

This clonotype was detected only a few times. The genes are TRBV7-2 and TRBJ2-1; unclear D gene. The germline V gene encodes CDR1 SGHTA and CDR2 FQGNSA. The CDR3 spans 12 residues. V was cut by 5 bases and J by 6 bases, with 8 bases left in between. Here the CDR3 reads CASSGSGNEQFF. CDR3 DNA: TGTGCCAGCAGCGGATCGGGCAATGAGCAGTTCTTC.

CDR3 protein: CAISGTRANTIYF. Here the CDR3 DNA reads TGTGCCATCAGTGGAACCAGGGCGAACACCATATATTTT. The chain links TRBV10-3 to TRBJ1-3; D is possibly TRBD1 (5 bases). This CDR3 contains 13 residues. Germline loops: CDR1 ENHRY, CDR2 SYGVKD. The V end was cut by 4 bases, the J end by 7 bases, with 11 bases between.

This clonotype showed up just a few times. V usage is TRBV12-3 or TRBV12-4 and J usage is TRBJ1-2; D uncertain. The V gene lost 2 bases and the J gene lost 6 bases, with 7 bases spanning the gap. The CDR3 has 12 amino acids. The CDR3 sequence is CASSLRADGYTF. The CDR3 nucleotides are TGTGCCAGCAGTTTACGGGCGGATGGCTACACCTTC.

V gene TRBV7-6 combines with J gene TRBJ2-1; D is unclear. The length of the CDR3 is 16 residues. V lost 5 bases and J 0 bases, leaving 14 bases between the germline ends. Germline CDR1 SGHVS, CDR2 FNYEAQ. CDR3 sequence (DNA): TGTGCCAGCAGCCCGCTTGCGGACGTCTCCTACAATGAGCAGTTCTTC. Encoded protein: CASSPLADVSYNEQFF.

This clonotype was observed at least ten times. In nucleotides, the CDR3 is TGTGCCAGCAGACGACTAGCGGGAGTAGAGACCCAGTACTTC. It encodes CASRRLAGVETQYF. This chain links TRBV6-5 with TRBJ2-5, with 12 nucleotides matching TRBD2. Unmatched junction bases numbered 3, after V lost 6 bases and J lost 4 bases. CDR1 and CDR2 (germline): MNHEY, SVGAGI. The CDR3 is made up of 14 amino acids.

Only a few counts were recorded for this clonotype. This chain links TRBV7-6 with TRBJ2-5; D unclear. Germline CDR1 is SGHVS and CDR2 is FNYEAQ. The CDR3 runs to 15 residues. The V and J ends lost 5 bases and 5 bases respectively, with 18 bases between them. This CDR3 is CASSLRPSVGETQYF. In DNA, the CDR3 is TGTGCCAGCAGCCTACGCCCGTCGGTCGGGGAGACCCAGTACTTC.

This clonotype was detected a few times. This chain joins TRBV25-1 and TRBJ2-1, with 11 bases aligning to TRBD2. With V trimmed by 8 bases and J by 3 bases, 3 bases remained unmatched. The CDR3 has 14 residues. Germline CDR1 and CDR2: MGHDK and SYGVNS. The CDR3 coding sequence is TGTGCCAGCTCACTAGCGGGGGACTACAATGAGCAGTTCTTC. It encodes CASSLAGDYNEQFF.

J is TRBJ2-3 and V is TRBV20-1; TRBD2 matches 7 bases. The CDR3 is made up of 15 amino acids. Germline trimming cut 6 bases from V and 1 base from J; bases unmatched to any gene: 10. Germline assignment: CDR1 DFQATT and CDR2 SNEGSKA (reference sequence). Here the CDR3 reads CSAGGTPIGTDTQYF. The CDR3 DNA is TGCAGTGCCGGGGGGACCCCGATTGGCACAGATACGCAGTATTTT.

Comment on this clonotype: A much larger clone lies a single base off, so this may be a read error. The chain carries TRBV12-2 and TRBJ2-7; the DNA was not used to check the table's D call, TRBD1. TRBV12-2 is labeled a pseudogene. The CDR3 is 13 residues long. The CDR3 bases are TGTGCAAGTCGCTTAGGTATCGCCCACAAGCAGTACGTC. Residues: CASRLGIAHKQYV.

There are many counts of this clonotype. The chain has TRBV6-5 and TRBJ2-3, with 11 bases identical to TRBD2. This CDR3 has 15 amino acids. Per germline, CDR1 MNHEY and CDR2 SVGAGI. The junction had 3 bases not matched to a gene; V was cut back by 6 bases and J by 1 base. The CDR3 here is CASRGGLAGTDTQYF. The CDR3 coding sequence is TGTGCCAGCAGGGGGGGACTAGCGGGCACAGATACGCAGTATTTT.

The chain carries TRBV6-1 and TRBJ2-7, with 10 bases fitting TRBD1. This CDR3 is built from 16 residues. V shed 4 bases and J 0 bases; nucleotides not matched to a gene: 6. CDR1 and CDR2 (germline): MNHNS, SASEGT. CDR3 region: CASSVGTGVPSYEQYF. CDR3 DNA sequence: TGTGCCAGCAGTGTTGGGACAGGGGTCCCCTCCTACGAGCAGTACTTC.

By its share, this clonotype is medium-sized. This sequence joins TRBV7-2 and TRBJ1-4, with D perhaps matching TRBD1 (5 bases). The CDR3 runs to 15 residues. Germline V gives CDR1 SGHTA, CDR2 FQGNSA. The ends were cut back, 4 bases at V and 3 bases at J, with 12 bases in the middle. The CDR3 nucleotides read TGTGCCAGCAGCTCCGGCCGAGGGGCTAATGAAAAACTGTTTTTT. It specifies CASSSGRGANEKLFF.

This clonotype was counted at least ten times. The chain combines TRBV20-1 with TRBJ1-5; 7 bases agree with TRBD1. J lost 0 bases, V lost 4 bases, and 3 bases had no gene match. The CDR3 contains 14 residues. CDR1 DFQATT and CDR2 SNEGSKA come from the germline V gene (reference sequence). Here the CDR3 DNA reads TGCAGTGCTACCCGGGACAGTAGCAATCAGCCCCAGCATTTT. Its translation: CSATRDSSNQPQHF.

This clonotype has just a few counts. The chain recombines TRBV7-8 with TRBJ1-5; maybe TRBD1 (5 bases). CDR3 length: 14 amino acids. The germline gives CDR1 SGHVS, CDR2 FQNEAQ. The ends were cut back, 2 bases at V and 7 bases at J, with 12 bases in the middle. CDR3 residues: CASSLRGVRQPQHF. Written as DNA, the CDR3 is TGTGCCAGCAGCTTAAGGGGCGTGAGACAGCCCCAGCATTTT.

The rearrangement uses TRBV7-9 and TRBJ2-7, with D possibly being TRBD2 (6 bases). Germline CDR1 is SEHNR and CDR2 is FQNEAQ (reference sequence). V gave up 4 bases and J gave up 5 bases, with 18 bases separating them. This CDR3 has 15 amino acids. CDR3 amino acids: CASSSSRGSLDEQYV. CDR3 in DNA: TGTGCCAGCAGCTCAAGTCGGGGGAGTCTCGACGAGCAGTACGTC.

This clonotype was counted between two and nine times. This chain uses TRBV12-3 or TRBV12-4 with TRBJ2-1, with 13 bases that match TRBD2. V was clipped by 4 bases and J by 6 bases; unmatched bases: 6. The CDR3 contains 16 residues. The CDR3 DNA sequence: TGTGCCAGCAGTTGGACTAGCGGGAGCTTTCGCAATGAGCAGTTCTTC. Translating it yields CASSWTSGSFRNEQFF.

Only a few counts were recorded for this clonotype. V and J are TRBV11-3 and TRBJ2-5, with no clear D. The germline V gene encodes CDR1 SGHNT and CDR2 YENEEA. CDR3 length equals 11 residues. Trimming removed 6 bases at V and 8 bases at J, with 10 bases between. CDR3 protein: CASRKTLTQYF. As DNA, the CDR3 is TGTGCCAGCAGGAAAACGCTAACCCAGTACTTC.

The V and J genes are TRBV6-5 and TRBJ2-7, with TRBD1 as a possible D gene (6 bases). The CDR3 has 14 residues. Trimming left V 5 bases short and J 7 bases short, with 18 bases between. Looked up from germline, CDR1 is MNHEY and CDR2 is SVGAGI. The CDR3 spells CASSPRQALKEQYF. CDR3 in DNA: TGTGCCAGCAGTCCCCGACAGGCTCTGAAAGAGCAGTACTTC.

This clonotype has a count of ten or more. The chain couples TRBV6-2 or TRBV6-3 to TRBJ1-5; D may be TRBD1 (5 bases). V dropped 0 bases and J dropped 7 bases, with 7 bases sitting between them. There are 13 residues in the CDR3. Germline V lookup: CDR1 MNHEY, CDR2 SVGEGT. The CDR3 spells CASSYSRGQPQHF. Here the CDR3 DNA reads TGTGCCAGCAGTTACTCTCGGGGGCAGCCCCAGCATTTT.

This clonotype came up a few times. The chain uses TRBV30 and TRBJ2-1, with 9 bases fitting TRBD2. CDR3 length equals 14 residues. After removal of 4 bases from V and 4 bases from J, the junction contained 5 bases not matched to a gene. The V gene's germline CDR1 is GTSNPN and CDR2 SVGIG (reference sequence). In nucleotides, the CDR3 is TGTGCCTGGAAAGGACTAGCGAGGTACAATGAGCAGTTCTTC. The encoded protein is CAWKGLARYNEQFF.

This clonotype was seen a handful of times. The chain carries TRBV4-3 and TRBJ1-6; the match to TRBD1 covers 9 bases. The CDR3 has 16 residues. V was clipped by 0 bases and J by 10 bases; unmatched bases: 7. Germline lookup yields CDR1 LGHNA and CDR2 YSLEER. This chain's CDR3 is CASSQDFGTGRSPLHF. The CDR3 DNA reads TGCGCCAGCAGCCAAGATTTTGGGACAGGGAGGTCACCCCTCCACTTT.

This clonotype appeared many times. The chain joins TRBV19 to TRBJ2-7; no definite D call. V dropped 3 bases and J dropped 2 bases, with 11 bases sitting between them. Germline CDR1 reads LNHDA; CDR2 reads SQIVND (reference sequence). The CDR3 covers 14 residues. The CDR3 is CASSIGALAYEQYF. The DNA for the CDR3 is TGTGCCAGTAGTATTGGAGCGCTAGCCTACGAGCAGTACTTC.

The rearrangement uses TRBV29-1 and TRBJ2-2; 7 nucleotides match TRBD2. V gave up 4 bases and J gave up 3 bases; unmatched junction bases: 2. Germline V gene sequence: CDR1 SQVTM, CDR2 ANQGSEA. The CDR3 length is 13 residues. CDR3 residues: CSVGDYHTGELFF. The CDR3 DNA follows: TGCAGCGTTGGGGACTATCACACCGGGGAGCTGTTTTTT.

Regarding this clonotype: A much larger clone differs from this one at a single base, so this may be a read error. V gene TRBV18 combines with J gene TRBJ1-1; the D is unclear. Trimming removed 3 bases from V and 4 bases from J, with 15 bases in between. Germline loops: CDR1 KGHSH, CDR2 LQKENI. The CDR3 totals 15 residues. In nucleotides, the CDR3 is TGTGCCAGCTCACCGGGCTTATCGGGCCTCACTGAAGCTTTCTTT. Translation: CASSPGLSGLTEAFF.

Only a few counts were recorded for this clonotype. The chain carries TRBV3-1 and TRBJ1-5; D is possibly TRBD1 (5 bases). Germline values: CDR1 LGHDT, CDR2 YNNKEL (reference sequence). The V end was cut by 4 bases, the J end by 3 bases, with 7 bases between. CDR3 length equals 13 residues. CDR3 nucleotide sequence: TGTGCCAGCAGCCGGGACTCCAATCAGCCCCAGCATTTT. Amino acid sequence: CASSRDSNQPQHF.

This clonotype was recorded many times. The chain has TRBV6-6 and TRBJ1-6, with a weak D call TRBD1 (6 bases). This CDR3 region has 12 residues. CDR1 MNHNY and CDR2 SVGAGI come from the germline V gene (reference sequence). The V end was cut by 7 bases, the J end by 15 bases, with 16 bases between. The CDR3 DNA is TGTGCCAGCACTACAGGGACCCTACTCCTCCACTTT. Translating gives CASTTGTLLLHF.